A single sample gave rise to the 5 T cell receptor beta chains below, sequenced in a study of blood T cell repertoires in COVID-19. Sequencing used immunoSEQ multiplex PCR; TCRdb keeps in-frame clones, though not all of them. The table lists roughly 70,000 clones, about 91% of them singletons, with around 5% in the top ten. Sequenced: peripheral blood. Every receptor here comes from a woman in her sixties with active COVID-19.

The rearrangement joins TRBV2 to TRBJ2-7; a possible D gene is TRBD1 (5 bases). The germline gives CDR1 SNHLY, CDR2 FYNNEI. CDR3 length equals 15 residues. Deletions cut 7 bases from V and 2 bases from J, with 18 bases between. CDR3 loop: CASTRALSLTYEQYF. The CDR3 DNA is TGTGCCAGCACCAGGGCCCTCTCACTTACCTACGAGCAGTACTTC.

This clone was recorded only once. The V gene is TRBV30, the J gene TRBJ2-1; 8 bases line up with TRBD1. CDR1 and CDR2 (germline): GTSNPN, SVGIG (reference sequence). V lost 0 bases, J lost 9 bases, and 13 bases stayed unmatched. This CDR3 comprises 16 residues. The CDR3 protein is CAWSVSSGGGIVEQFF. DNA for the CDR3: TGTGCCTGGAGTGTGAGTTCAGGGGGCGGAATAGTTGAGCAGTTCTTC.

The chain is built from TRBV27 and TRBJ2-3; D not certain. The CDR3 contains 12 residues. Germline V gives CDR1 MNHEY, CDR2 SMNVEV (reference sequence). Trimming removed 6 bases at V and 2 bases at J, with 6 bases between. This CDR3 is CASSPHTDTQYF. The CDR3 DNA is TGTGCCAGCAGCCCCCACACAGATACGCAGTATTTT.

This chain connects TRBV4-1 to TRBJ1-2, with TRBD1 matching 7 bases. There are 16 residues in the CDR3. Germline CDR1 and CDR2: MGHRA and YSYEKL. J gave up 4 bases and V 4 bases, and 12 bases lay outside the gene matches. The CDR3 DNA is TGCGCCAGCAGCCTCCCGGGACAGCTCCGCAGCTATGGCTACACCTTC. Translating it yields CASSLPGQLRSYGYTF.

The chain is built from TRBV4-2 and TRBJ1-3; a possible D gene is TRBD1 (5 bases). CDR3 size: 15 residues. Germline lookup yields CDR1 LGHNA and CDR2 YNFKEQ. Trimming stripped 1 base from V and 2 bases from J, with 9 bases between. The CDR3 loop is CASSQGRETGNTIYF. The CDR3 DNA is TGTGCCAGCAGCCAAGGCAGGGAAACTGGAAACACCATATATTTT.